This T cell receptor beta chain was documented in a study of cytomegalovirus exposure and HLA in healthy donors. The study's findings and limits: It was about 150 TCR beta chains that were listed as cytomegalovirus-associated.

PCR involved 60 Vbeta and 13 Jbeta primers. The assay was immunoSEQ multiplex PCR, and TCRdb's table has in-frame clones only and misses some. The sample has approximately 61,000 clones; under 85% are singletons. On this clone: No antigen is known for it.

Specimen: PBMCs. This TCR came from a man in his fifties or sixties in good health and CMV-seropositive.

Here the CDR3 DNA reads TGTGCCAGTACTGGAGCCGGGACAGGGGCCTACGAGCAGTACTTC. Protein: CASTGAGTGAYEQYF. The chain recombines TRBV19 with TRBJ2-7; 10 nucleotides agree with TRBD1. CDR1 is LNHDA, CDR2 SQIVND, per germline (reference sequence). There are 15 residues in the CDR3. J lost 2 bases, V lost 7 bases, and 8 bases had no gene match.